Following are 6 T cell receptor beta chains from one sample sequenced in a study of regulatory T cells in long-lasting Graves disease. Arm-PCR of CDR3 regions with iRepertoire HTBI primers generated TCR beta libraries. TCRdb re-analysed the multiplex PCR reads in MiXCR, keeping a single row per CDR3 protein. The profile shows roughly 700,000 distinct CDR3 sequences, about 30% of them singletons. Time point: persistent/refractory GD, antithyroid drugs over 5 years with positive TRAb. PBMC RNA served as the TCR library source. This material consisted of peripheral blood mononuclear cells (PBMCs), taken when the disease was refractory, from a patient treated with antithyroid drugs. All receptors derive from a female donor with Graves disease.

The chain is built from TRBV2 and TRBJ1-3, with TRBD1 matching over 9 bases. Trimming at V came to 2 bases and at J to 4 bases, leaving 3 bases not matched to a gene. The CDR3 contains 15 residues. Germline V gene lookup returns CDR1 SNHLY and CDR2 FYNNEI. CDR3 coding DNA: TGTGCCAGCAGTGAAAGAGGGACAGGGGGAAACACCATATATTTT. Translating it yields CASSERGTGGNTIYF.

The V gene is TRBV6-1, the J gene TRBJ2-7; 7 bases align to TRBD1. The V and J ends lost 5 bases and 3 bases, in that order; junction bases with no gene match: 7. The CDR3 is made up of 14 amino acids. Germline V CDR1 and CDR2: MNHNS, SASEGT. The CDR3: CASSTRDRIYEQYF. CDR3 nucleotides: TGTGCCAGCAGTACCCGGGACAGAATCTACGAGCAGTACTTC.

This clonotype was detected only a few times. One end of the junction does not line up with germline, which may come from a read error. The chain carries TRBV10-3 and TRBJ1-5, with TRBD1 identical over 8 bases. Germline CDR1 reads ENHRY; CDR2 reads SYGVKD. The CDR3 is 16 amino acids. The CDR3 sequence is CASSVVGQGRNQPQHF. In DNA form, the CDR3 reads TGTGCCAGCAGTGTTGTCGGACAGGGCCGCAATCAGCCCCAGCATTTT.

This clonotype showed up just a few times. The J gene is TRBJ1-1, the V gene TRBV19, with D possibly matching TRBD1 (6 bases). V lost 3 bases and J 6 bases, leaving 14 bases between the germline ends. Germline CDR1 LNHDA, CDR2 SQIVND (reference sequence). This CDR3 region has 14 residues. The CDR3 bases are TGTGCCAGTAGTATTCCAGGGGTCAGGGCTGAAGCTTTCTTT. Translation gives CASSIPGVRAEAFF.

The chain joins TRBV11-2 to TRBJ2-5; no clear D gene. CDR3 length equals 15 residues. CDR1 and CDR2 (germline): SGHAT, FQNNGV. Trimming left V 0 bases short and J 3 bases short, with 11 bases between. In nucleotides, the CDR3 is TGTGCCAGCAGCTTAGATCCGGTAATTGAAGAGACCCAGTACTTC. This encodes CASSLDPVIEETQYF.

This clonotype has a handful of counts. This chain links TRBV12-3 or TRBV12-4 with TRBJ1-1, with D unresolved. The CDR3 length is 13 residues. V shed 7 bases and J shed 1 base, with 10 bases lying between them. Here the CDR3 DNA reads TGTGCCAGCACCGAGGACTGGAACACTGAAGCTTTCTTT. It codes for CASTEDWNTEAFF.